This TCR beta chain derives from a study of blood T cell repertoires in COVID-19. Across the whole study: Samples representing acute and convalescent COVID-19 were sourced from the United States, Italy and Spain. PBMCs, B-cell-depleted T cells, or T cells were the source of the cDNA or gDNA that made up the material.

In this sample, this clone turned up once. Methods used by the authors: Using reference gene primer amplification, nucleated cell counts were estimated. Produced via immunoSEQ multiplex PCR; TCRdb's table is partial and in-frame only. V and J calls and clone size are given by that table; D and trimming were obtained from the DNA. The sample shows 200,000 to 300,000 clones, nearly 85% of them seen only once. The trim removed 3 bases at V and 3 bases at J, leaving 7 bases unmatched. Germline lookup yields CDR1 KGHSH and CDR2 LQKENI. The CDR3 loop spans 17 amino acids. The chain uses TRBV18 and TRBJ2-6, with 8 bases matching TRBD1. Sequencing was done on a sample of peripheral blood. The TCR sequence derives from a human donor in a cohort sampled during active COVID-19. The CDR3 bases are TGTGCCAGCTCACCGGAACAGGGGGGAAGTGGGGCCAACGTCCTGACTTTC. It encodes CASSPEQGGSGANVLTF.